This T cell receptor beta chain was sequenced for a study of T cell repertoires in cytomegalovirus infection. TCRdb itself ran the reads through MiXCR, one entry per CDR3 protein. The table has under 300,000 distinct CDR3 sequences, more than 9% seen once. This clonotype appeared many times. What it binds is unknown. Study-wide findings and caveats: Clonotypes of TCR beta that were HLA-C-restricted and CMV-specific dominated the ex vivo response.

Sequenced: PBMCs. The clonotype originates from a human donor in good health (CMV status not recorded). Some clones in this sample may be carry-over from other donors' samples.

The CDR3 nucleotides read TGTGCCAGCAGTAAGAACCAAGAGACCCAGTACTTC. Amino acids: CASSKNQETQYF. The rearrangement uses TRBV2 and TRBJ2-5; D remains unclear. Looked up from germline, CDR1 is SNHLY and CDR2 is FYNNEI. This CDR3 spans 12 amino acids. Trimming took off 5 bases at V and 0 bases at J, with 4 bases between the two ends. The complete variable domain, with remaining parts taken from reference TRBV2 and TRBJ2-5, reads EPEVTQTPSHQVTQMGQEVILRCVPISNHLYFYWYRQILGQKVEFLVSFYNNEISEKSEIFDDQFSVERPDGSNFTLKIRSTKLEDSAMYFCASSKNQETQYFGPGTRLLVL.